This T cell receptor beta chain was sequenced for a study of T-cell reconstitution after alpha-beta-depleted transplantation in children. The TCRbeta library incorporated unique molecular identifiers. Each CDR3 protein is one row after TCRdb ran MiXCR on the PCR reads. In the table there are fewer than 1 million distinct CDR3 sequences, approximately 15% of which are singletons. Deletions cut 3 bases from V and 0 bases from J, with 9 bases between. This CDR3 comprises 14 residues. The V gene's germline CDR1 is DFQATT and CDR2 SNEGSKA (reference sequence). The sequencing used PBMCs, mostly from graft donor cells, collected 360 days after TCRalphabeta/CD19-depleted stem cell transplant. The sequence came from a male patient aged 10 to 17 who had a stem cell transplant for acute lymphoblastic leukemia, so the T cells may come from the graft donor. This chain links TRBV20-1 with TRBJ1-5; D possibly corresponds to TRBD1 (5 bases). Here the CDR3 reads CSARKDNSNQPQHF. CDR3 DNA sequence: TGCAGTGCTAGGAAGGACAATAGCAATCAGCCCCAGCATTTT.